Shown below are 19 T cell receptor beta chains from a single sample sequenced in a study of T cells in localized non-small cell lung cancer. Assay: immunoSEQ multiplex PCR; the TCRdb copy retains only in-frame clones and omits some. The profile shows 2,000 or so clones, 24% of them singletons. The sequencing here drew on lung tumor tissue, taken before any cancer treatment. Receptors were obtained from a female donor at least 60 years old with stage I lung adenocarcinoma.

This chain links TRBV19 with TRBJ2-1; tentatively, D is TRBD2 (6 bases). Between the trimmed V and J ends, which lost 7 bases and 8 bases, there was a span of 12 bases. This CDR3 is 12 amino acids long. Germline assignment: CDR1 LNHDA and CDR2 SQIVND (reference sequence). CDR3 sequence reads: CASTIGGDEQFF. Written as DNA, the CDR3 is TGTGCCAGTACTATCGGAGGGGATGAGCAGTTCTTC.

The table lists this clone with a few counts. This sequence joins TRBV30 and TRBJ2-7; possibly TRBD1 for D (5 bases). This CDR3 has 12 amino acids. V dropped 5 bases and J dropped 4 bases, with 12 bases sitting between them. CDR1 and CDR2 from the germline V gene are GTSNPN and SVGIG (reference sequence). This CDR3 is CAWSPQDYEQYF. The CDR3 region has the DNA TGTGCCTGGTCCCCACAGGATTACGAGCAGTACTTC.

This clone was seen more than once but under ten times. The genes are TRBV11-3 and TRBJ2-2, with D maybe TRBD2 (6 bases). This CDR3 comprises 14 residues. The V end lost 5 bases, the J end lost 6 bases, and 13 bases lay between the germline ends. Germline V CDR1 and CDR2: SGHNT, YENEEA. CDR3 DNA sequence: TGTGCCAGCAGCCGGAGTAGGAGGGCCGGGGAGCTGTTTTTT. Residues: CASSRSRRAGELFF.

V gene TRBV11-3 combines with J gene TRBJ2-3; 12 nucleotides line up with TRBD2. The CDR3 spans 15 residues. CDR1 is SGHNT and CDR2 is YENEEA in the germline V gene. V shed 8 bases and J 2 bases; nucleotides not matched to a gene: 5. CDR3 DNA: TGTGCCAGCCACGGACTAGCGGGATTCACAGATACGCAGTATTTT. Protein sequence: CASHGLAGFTDTQYF. Full variable domain (outside the CDR3, taken from reference TRBV11-3 and TRBJ2-3): EAGVVQSPRYKIIEKKQPVAFWCNPISGHNTLYWYLQNLGQGPELLIRYENEEAVDDSQLPKDRFSAERLKGVDSTLKIQPAELGDSAVYLCASHGLAGFTDTQYFGPGTRLTVL.

V and J are TRBV6-8 and TRBJ1-3; D gene unclear. Trimming left V 0 bases short and J 2 bases short, with 14 bases between. This CDR3 has 17 amino acids. The germline gives CDR1 MNHGY, CDR2 SAAAGT. Here the CDR3 DNA reads TGTGCCAGCAGTTACTCGATATCGGGAATAGCTGGAAACACCATATATTTT. This codes for CASSYSISGIAGNTIYF.

There are a few counts of this clone. The genes are TRBV28 and TRBJ2-7; 8 nucleotides match TRBD1. The CDR3 is made up of 13 amino acids. Germline assignment: CDR1 MDHEN and CDR2 SYDVKM. V trimming: 7 bases; J trimming: 2 bases; junction bases outside the gene matches: 4. CDR3 region: CASIRDRPYEQYF. The CDR3 DNA sequence: TGTGCCAGCATACGGGACAGGCCCTACGAGCAGTACTTC.

This clone was seen a few times. The chain uses TRBV28 and TRBJ1-1; D unresolved. CDR3 size: 14 residues. V lost 3 bases to trimming and J lost 0 bases, with 8 bases between them. Germline assignment: CDR1 MDHEN and CDR2 SYDVKM. The chain's CDR3 is CASSLGKVNTEAFF. CDR3 DNA: TGTGCCAGCAGTTTGGGGAAAGTGAACACTGAAGCTTTCTTT.

The chain has TRBV29-1 and TRBJ1-1, with TRBD1 identical over 9 bases. The CDR3 has 18 residues. Germline V lookup: CDR1 SQVTM, CDR2 ANQGSEA. Trimming took 1 base from V and 2 from J; bases not matched to a gene: 14. The CDR3 loop is CSVEGRPGQGWKNTEAFF. CDR3 bases: TGCAGCGTTGAAGGCCGTCCGGGACAGGGTTGGAAAAACACTGAAGCTTTCTTT.

The J gene is TRBJ2-7, the V gene TRBV9; D gene uncertain. Germline V gives CDR1 SGDLS, CDR2 YYNGEE. This CDR3 contains 13 residues. V dropped 2 bases and J dropped 1 base, with 7 bases sitting between them. The DNA for the CDR3 is TGTGCCAGCAGCGTTGACGAATCCTACGAGCAGTACTTC. It specifies CASSVDESYEQYF.

This clone is deemed medium-sized (0.01 to 0.1%). The J gene is TRBJ2-5, the V gene TRBV6-8; possibly TRBD1 for D (5 bases). V was clipped by 0 bases and J by 11 bases, with 10 bases between them. CDR1 and CDR2 (germline): MNHGY, SAAAGT. CDR3 length: 12 residues. The CDR3 DNA reads TGTGCCAGCAGTTACTCGAAGGCAGGGCAGTACTTC. It specifies CASSYSKAGQYF.

This sequence joins TRBV6-8 and TRBJ2-7, with D unclear. V was cut by 10 bases and J by 0 bases, with 19 bases left in between. There are 15 residues in the CDR3. Germline lookup yields CDR1 MNHGY and CDR2 SAAAGT. The CDR3 loop is CAIRPEGLSSYEQYF. The DNA of the CDR3 is TGTGCCATCAGACCAGAAGGGCTCTCCTCCTACGAGCAGTACTTC.

This clone was counted only a few times. This chain links TRBV9 with TRBJ2-7; weak D call: TRBD2 (7 bases). The CDR3 extends over 12 amino acids. Trimming removed 4 bases from V and 5 bases from J, with 10 bases in between. Germline V gene lookup returns CDR1 SGDLS and CDR2 YYNGEE. The DNA for the CDR3 is TGTGCCAGCAGCTTAGGGGGGGACGAGCAGTACTTC. Translation: CASSLGGDEQYF.

The table lists this clone with a few counts. V is TRBV9 and J is TRBJ1-1; weak D call: TRBD1 (6 bases). V was shortened by 4 bases and J by 1 base, with 8 bases between the two germline ends. The CDR3 has 13 amino acids. In germline, CDR1 is SGDLS, CDR2 YYNGEE. The CDR3 nucleotides are TGTGCCAGCAGCCAAGGGGGGAACACTGAAGCTTTCTTT. Protein sequence: CASSQGGNTEAFF. Full variable domain (missing parts from reference TRBV9 and TRBJ1-1): DSGVTQTPKHLITATGQRVTLRCSPRSGDLSVYWYQQSLDQGLQFLIQYYNGEERAKGNILERFSAQQFPDLHSELNLSSLELGDSALYFCASSQGGNTEAFFGQGTRLTVV.

CDR3 coding DNA: TGTGCCAGCACCCGGGACAGGGGGTCCTACAATGAGCAGTTCTTC. Translating gives CASTRDRGSYNEQFF. The genes are TRBV6-8 and TRBJ2-1; 11 positions agree with TRBD1. The germline CDR1 and CDR2 sequences are MNHGY and SAAAGT. This CDR3 comprises 15 residues. Germline trimming cut 7 bases from V and 1 base from J; bases unmatched to any gene: 3.

This clone has just one count. CDR3: CASSLAGTGKHGYTF. CDR3 sequence (DNA): TGTGCCAGTAGTCTCGCCGGGACAGGGAAGCATGGCTACACCTTC. The chain couples TRBV19 to TRBJ1-2, with TRBD1 identical over 9 bases. CDR1 LNHDA and CDR2 SQIVND come from the germline V gene (reference sequence). Losses at the gene ends were 5 bases for V and 6 bases for J; bases not matched to a gene: 10. This CDR3 is built from 15 residues.

CDR3: CATSGGDGYTF. In DNA form, the CDR3 reads TGTGCCACCTCGGGCGGGGACGGCTACACCTTC. The rearrangement links TRBV12-5 to TRBJ1-2, with a weak D call TRBD1 (5 bases). Per germline, CDR1 LGHNT and CDR2 FRNRAP. The length of the CDR3 is 11 residues. Full variable domain (remainder filled in from reference TRBV12-5 and TRBJ1-2): DARVTQTPRHKVTEMGQEVTMRCQPILGHNTVFWYRQTMMQGLELLAYFRNRAPLDDSGMPKDRFSAEMPDATLATLKIQPSEPRDSAVYFCATSGGDGYTFGSGTRLTVV.

The table lists this clone with a few counts. The J gene is TRBJ1-1, the V gene TRBV11-3; TRBD1 agrees at 7 bases. V gave up 5 bases and J gave up 4 bases; unmatched junction bases: 13. The CDR3 is made up of 16 amino acids. Germline values: CDR1 SGHNT, CDR2 YENEEA. CDR3 bases: TGTGCCAGCAGCCGCGGGACGGGGACAGACGGCACTGAAGCTTTCTTT. Its translation is CASSRGTGTDGTEAFF.

There are a few counts of this clone. The chain couples TRBV11-3 to TRBJ1-1; D may be TRBD1 (6 bases). Germline assignment: CDR1 SGHNT and CDR2 YENEEA. CDR3 length equals 15 residues. V lost 5 bases and J 1 base, leaving 14 bases between the germline ends. CDR3 sequence: CASSPWGGANTEAFF. The DNA of the CDR3 is TGTGCCAGCAGCCCTTGGGGGGGGGCGAACACTGAAGCTTTCTTT.

The chain combines TRBV18 with TRBJ2-1; D possibly corresponds to TRBD2 (5 bases). Per germline, CDR1 KGHSH and CDR2 LQKENI. CDR3 length equals 14 residues. V dropped 4 bases and J dropped 8 bases, with 15 bases sitting between them. CDR3 protein: CASSLGFLGDEQFF. CDR3 DNA: TGTGCCAGCTCACTGGGATTCCTCGGGGATGAGCAGTTCTTC.